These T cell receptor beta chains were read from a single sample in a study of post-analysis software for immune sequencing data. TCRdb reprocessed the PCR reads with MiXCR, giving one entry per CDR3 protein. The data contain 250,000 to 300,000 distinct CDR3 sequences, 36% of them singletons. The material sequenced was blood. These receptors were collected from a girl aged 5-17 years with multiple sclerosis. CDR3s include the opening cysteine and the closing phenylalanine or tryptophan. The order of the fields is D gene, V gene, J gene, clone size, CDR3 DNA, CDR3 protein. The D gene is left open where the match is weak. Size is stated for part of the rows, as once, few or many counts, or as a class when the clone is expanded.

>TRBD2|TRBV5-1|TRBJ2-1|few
TGCGCCAGCAGCCCCTCGACTAGCGGGATTTACAATGAGCAGTTCTTC
CASSPSTSGIYNEQFF
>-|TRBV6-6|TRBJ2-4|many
TGTGCCAGCAGTTACGGTGGCCCCGGGAACATTCAGTACTTC
CASSYGGPGNIQYF
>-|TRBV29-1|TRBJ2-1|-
TGCAGCGGTAGCGGAGGGGGGAATGAGCAGTTCTTC
CSGSGGGNEQFF
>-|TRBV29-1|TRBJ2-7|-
TGCAGCGGACGGGTCCCTTACTCAAGCCCCTACAATGAGCAGTACTTC
CSGRVPYSSPYNEQYF
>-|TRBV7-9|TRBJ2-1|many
TGTGCCAGCAGCGGGAAGAACAATGAGCAGTTCTTC
CASSGKNNEQFF
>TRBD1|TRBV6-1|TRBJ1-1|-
TGTGCCAGCAGTCCTGGACAGGAGAACACTGAAGCTTTCTTT
CASSPGQENTEAFF
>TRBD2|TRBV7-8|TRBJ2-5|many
TGTGCCAGCAGCTCCCAACTAGCGGGGGAAGAGACCCAGTACTTC
CASSSQLAGEETQYF
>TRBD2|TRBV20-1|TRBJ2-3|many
TGCAGTGCTAGCGGGAGGGCTAGCACAGATACGCAGTATTTT
CSASGRASTDTQYF
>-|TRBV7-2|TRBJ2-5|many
TGTGCCAGCAGCTTAGGGACTTACCAAGAGACCCAGTACTTC
CASSLGTYQETQYF
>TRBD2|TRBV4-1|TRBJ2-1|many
TGCGCCAGCAGCTCGAGGACTAGCGGGATTTACGATTACAATGAGCAGTTCTTC
CASSSRTSGIYDYNEQFF
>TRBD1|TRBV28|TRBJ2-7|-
TGTGCCAGCGGCCCCGGGACAGGATACTACGAGCAGTACTTC
CASGPGTGYYEQYF
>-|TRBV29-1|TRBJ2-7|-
TGCAGCGTTGAAGTAAGCAGGTACGAGCAGTACTTC
CSVEVSRYEQYF
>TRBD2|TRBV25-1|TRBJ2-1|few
TGTGCCAGCGCACGAGCGGGGTCCTACAATGAGCAGTTCTTC
CASARAGSYNEQFF
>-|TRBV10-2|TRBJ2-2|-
TGCGCCAGCAGTGAGACAGACACCGGGGAGCTGTTTTTT
CASSETDTGELFF
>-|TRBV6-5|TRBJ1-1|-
TGTGCCAGCAGGGGCCTCTCACGGGTGAACACTGAAGCTTTCTTT
CASRGLSRVNTEAFF